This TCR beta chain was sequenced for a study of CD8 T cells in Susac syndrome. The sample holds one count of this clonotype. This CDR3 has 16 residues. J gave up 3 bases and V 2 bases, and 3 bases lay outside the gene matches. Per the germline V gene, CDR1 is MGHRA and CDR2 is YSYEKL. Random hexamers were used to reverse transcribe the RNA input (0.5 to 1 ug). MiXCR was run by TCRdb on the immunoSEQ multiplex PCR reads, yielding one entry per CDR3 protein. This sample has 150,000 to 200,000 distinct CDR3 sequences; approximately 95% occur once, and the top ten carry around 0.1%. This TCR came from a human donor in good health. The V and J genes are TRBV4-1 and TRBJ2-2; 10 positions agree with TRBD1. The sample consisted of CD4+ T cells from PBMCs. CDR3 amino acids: CASSQRGQGYTGELFF. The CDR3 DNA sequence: TGCGCCAGCAGCCAAAGGGGACAGGGGTACACCGGGGAGCTGTTTTTT.